This T cell receptor beta chain was recovered during a study of T cell responses to AZD1222 COVID-19 vaccine (dated by TCRdb to about 2021). Notes on the research overall: TCR sequencing was performed for over 230 trial participants, of whom 207 were given two doses of AZD1222 and around 26 were given two doses of MenACWY control vaccine. Enrollment into the trials was organized by age into subgroups of 18-55, 56-69 and 70-plus years, and those subgroups contained about 160, 30 and 59 TCR-sequenced participants, respectively.

The label giving this sample's time point can be read as: about 28 days (+/-7) after the second vaccine dose. AZD1222 recipients with second doses at about 4 weeks or about 12 weeks were pooled, because spike-specific TCR depth and breadth did not differ between schedules. The vaccinee samples were drawn from two UK trials, COV001 and COV002, one of which was a single-blind randomized controlled phase 2/3 trial testing AZD1222 (ChAdOx1 nCoV-19) in healthy adults. Trial participant PBMC samples were collected at day 0 and day 28 after the second dose for TCRbeta chain sequencing. The CDR3 regions of human TCRbeta chains were analyzed by immunosequencing. On the study's bioinformatics: TCRs in the repertoires were matched against a reference library of SARS-CoV-2-specific TCRs that had been generated with the MIRA antigen-specificity platform. Breadth was defined as the fraction of unique TCRs that were SARS-CoV-2-associated, and depth was defined as the fraction of total T cells that were SARS-CoV-2-associated. Using the MIRA data, every spike-specific TCR was mapped to the spike region that the TCR reacted to and assigned to either a CD4 or a CD8 class. Log10-transformed breadth and depth values were compared by one-way ANOVA with Sidak's multiple comparisons tests. This immuneACCESS table, as held by TCRdb, lists in-frame sequences with V and J called but not all clones. Of the missing ones, under half trace to an unresolved V gene in checked studies; the others have no known cause. V and J calls and clone size are copied from that table; D and trimming were computed from the DNA. The table for this sample lists 50,000 or so clones; approximately 90% of them were counted only once. The ten largest clones take up approximately 5% of the sample.

The CDR3 covers 13 residues, taking in both the cysteine and the phenylalanine. Only CDR3 DNA remains: 39 bases, in frame from the first base. The CDR1 and CDR2 encoded by the germline V gene are MNHEY and SVGAGI. V loses 8 bases at its end and J loses 4 bases; junction bases beyond the gene matches: 3. For this clone: What this receptor recognizes is not known. Qualities for individual bases were not recorded, and no much larger clone is one base off.

The research as a whole found: Participants were mostly white British, with more females than males. The authors suggested clonal diversity may have been underestimated. Because no samples from the day 14 peak response were available, repertoires could be characterized only after the peak T cell response. The whole spike protein was spanned by vaccine-associated CD4 TCRs, and dominant responses were seen in regions 160-218 and 743-854. Epitopes outside the regions mutated in the B.1.351 and B.1.1.7 variants were reportedly recognized by nearly half of the unique spike-specific TCRs. Conclusions about previously exposed vaccinees were limited because only six AZD1222 recipients were SARS-CoV-2 seropositive at baseline. Spike-specific TCR breadth and depth rose significantly after two AZD1222 doses compared with day 0 and with MenACWY recipients. In the small 56-69-year group, the increase in depth fell short of significance, most likely because of low power.

The chain is made from TRBV6-5 and TRBJ2-2; TRBD1 matches 8 bases in the middle. Sequences were derived from peripheral blood, sampled 28 days after the second AZD1222 dose. The sequence was collected from an adult who received the AZD1222 COVID-19 vaccine. The CDR3 sequence is CASRQGSTGELFF. The DNA sequence is TGTGCCAGCCGACAGGGGAGCACCGGGGAGCTGTTTTTT.